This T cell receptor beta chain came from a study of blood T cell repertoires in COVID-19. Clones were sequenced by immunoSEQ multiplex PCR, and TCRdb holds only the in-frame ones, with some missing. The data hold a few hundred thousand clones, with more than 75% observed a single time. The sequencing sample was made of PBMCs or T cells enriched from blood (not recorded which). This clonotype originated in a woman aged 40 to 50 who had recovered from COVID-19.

The CDR3 protein is CSVRTGPSSYEQYF. The CDR3 DNA follows: TGCAGCGTCCGGACAGGGCCTTCCTCCTACGAGCAGTACTTC. This chain links TRBV29-1 with TRBJ2-7, with 8 bases fitting TRBD1. This CDR3 is built from 14 residues. J gave up 0 bases and V 6 bases, and 7 bases lay outside the gene matches. Germline lookup yields CDR1 SQVTM and CDR2 ANQGSEA.